The source of this T cell receptor beta chain is a study of blood T cells in healthy people across ages. Study-wide context: About one barcoded beta molecule per two T cells was captured by template switching.

This CDR3 contains 16 residues. Trimming stripped 2 bases from V and 0 bases from J, with 14 bases between. Looked up from germline, CDR1 is KGHSH and CDR2 is LQKENI. Worth noting for this clonotype: Its antigen remains unknown.

The use of a sample-barcoded 5' primer and a J-beta primer mix characterized a second PCR of roughly 7 to 12 cycles. MiXCR, applied by TCRdb to the 5' RACE reads, yields one record per CDR3 protein. The data hold roughly 900,000 distinct CDR3 sequences, with around 46% observed a single time. Study-wide findings and caveats: TCR beta diversity per million T cells fell roughly linearly with age.

The V and J genes are TRBV18 and TRBJ2-7; either TRBD1 or TRBD2 may fit D (5 bases each). Sequenced: blood. This TCR derives from a man under 40 in good health. CDR3: CASSPGTGANSYEQYF. In nucleotides, the CDR3 is TGTGCCAGCTCACCAGGAACCGGGGCTAACTCCTACGAGCAGTACTTC.